These 12 T cell receptor beta chains share one sample of origin, sequenced in a study of siplizumab effects on memory and regulatory T cells. Repertoires were generated with immunoSEQ multiplex PCR, while TCRdb's copy carries only in-frame clones and drops some. The sample has some 52,000 clones, about 97% seen once; the top ten hold 0.64%. Sequenced material: naive CD4+ T cells sorted from blood. These receptors all stem from a human donor in good health.

The chain employs TRBV5-1 and TRBJ2-2; 9 bases are shared with TRBD2. Trimming cost V 4 bases and J 5 bases; bases outside gene matches: 6. The CDR3 is made up of 15 amino acids. The V gene's germline CDR1 is SGHRS and CDR2 YFSETQ. CDR3 nucleotide sequence: TGCGCCAGCAGCGTAGCGGGAGCGAGTACCGGGGAGCTGTTTTTT. Amino acids: CASSVAGASTGELFF.

The chain combines TRBV12-5 with TRBJ2-7, with D perhaps given as TRBD1 or TRBD2 (7 bases each). From germline, CDR1 is LGHNT and CDR2 FRNRAP. V lost 6 bases, J lost 2 bases, and 17 bases lay in between. This CDR3 is built from 15 residues. Here the CDR3 reads CASGPRGDSAYEQYF. In DNA, the CDR3 is TGTGCTAGTGGCCCCCGGGGGGACAGCGCCTACGAGCAGTACTTC.

This chain links TRBV7-2 with TRBJ2-7; D uncertain. V lost 2 bases and J 3 bases, leaving 14 bases between the germline ends. The CDR3 has 15 residues. Per germline, CDR1 SGHTA and CDR2 FQGNSA. CDR3 residues: CASSLRQSLIYEQYF. CDR3 coding DNA: TGTGCCAGCAGCTTAAGGCAGAGTCTAATCTACGAGCAGTACTTC.

The V call is TRBV7-6, the J call TRBJ2-7; 12 bases agree with TRBD1. The CDR3 extends over 17 amino acids. The germline V gene has CDR1 SGHVS and CDR2 FNYEAQ. J was trimmed by 5 bases and V by 5 bases; bases with no gene match: 13. DNA of the CDR3: TGTGCCAGCAGCCTGAGTCCGGGACAGGGGGCTACCCACGAGCAGTACTTC. This translates into CASSLSPGQGATHEQYF.

The J gene is TRBJ2-4, the V gene TRBV5-5, with D perhaps TRBD1 (6 bases). Germline assignment: CDR1 SGHKS and CDR2 YYEKEE (reference sequence). CDR3 length equals 13 residues. V shed 6 bases and J shed 5 bases, with 12 bases lying between them. The CDR3 coding sequence is TGTGCCAGCAACATCCCAGGGGAAAACATTCAGTACTTC. Encoded protein: CASNIPGENIQYF.

This clone was seen only once. The V and J genes are TRBV5-1 and TRBJ2-3; possibly TRBD1 for D (6 bases). The CDR3 length is 13 residues. V was pared by 0 bases and J by 5 bases, with 7 bases between. CDR1 and CDR2 (germline): SGHRS, YFSETQ. CDR3 residues: CASSLAGEDTQYF. The CDR3, as DNA: TGCGCCAGCAGCTTGGCAGGGGAAGATACGCAGTATTTT.

J is TRBJ2-1 and V is TRBV7-3, with TRBD2 matching over 9 bases. Germline CDR1 is SGHTA and CDR2 is FQGTGA. The CDR3 runs to 15 residues. V was pared by 5 bases and J by 9 bases, with 11 bases of the junction left unmatched. The CDR3 loop reads CASSATAGGRSEQFF. The DNA of the CDR3 is TGTGCCAGCAGCGCAACGGCGGGAGGGCGGAGTGAGCAGTTCTTC.

This clone was detected only once. The CDR3 loop reads CASEQRDNQPQHF. The CDR3 DNA is TGTGCCTCCGAACAGAGAGACAATCAGCCCCAGCATTTT. The chain joins TRBV6-6 to TRBJ1-5; D unresolved. The CDR3 runs to 13 residues. V was clipped by 11 bases and J by 3 bases, with 14 bases between them. Germline CDR1 is MNHNY and CDR2 is SVGAGI (reference sequence).

This rearrangement joins TRBV11-2 to TRBJ1-2; the match to TRBD1 covers 10 bases. With V trimmed by 7 bases and J by 8 bases, 7 bases remained unmatched. Germline lookup yields CDR1 SGHAT and CDR2 FQNNGV. The CDR3 is made up of 13 amino acids. The CDR3 bases are TGTGCCAGCACTAACCGGGACAGGGGAGGCTACACCTTC. This encodes CASTNRDRGGYTF.

The chain recombines TRBV7-8 with TRBJ2-7; D is possibly TRBD1 (6 bases). The CDR3 extends over 17 amino acids. The V and J ends lost 4 bases and 2 bases respectively, with 21 bases between them. Germline assignment: CDR1 SGHVS and CDR2 FQNEAQ. In DNA form, the CDR3 reads TGTGCCAGCAGCTACCGCCTCCGGAGCGACAGGCCCTACGAGCAGTACTTC. This codes for CASSYRLRSDRPYEQYF.

This chain links TRBV6-5 with TRBJ2-1; 7 bases match TRBD1. The V and J ends lost 6 bases and 3 bases, in that order; junction bases with no gene match: 8. The CDR3 covers 15 residues. Germline V gene lookup returns CDR1 MNHEY and CDR2 SVGAGI. Here the CDR3 DNA reads TGTGCCAGCAGCCCCGGACAGGCTCTCTACAATGAGCAGTTCTTC. As protein: CASSPGQALYNEQFF.

The chain carries TRBV29-1 and TRBJ2-7, with TRBD1 matching 8 bases. After removal of 6 bases from V and 2 bases from J, the junction contained 9 bases not matched to a gene. The CDR3 runs 14 residues. Germline V gives CDR1 SQVTM, CDR2 ANQGSEA. The CDR3 region is CSVLRDRLTYEQYF. The CDR3, as DNA: TGCAGCGTCCTCCGGGACAGGCTGACCTACGAGCAGTACTTC.